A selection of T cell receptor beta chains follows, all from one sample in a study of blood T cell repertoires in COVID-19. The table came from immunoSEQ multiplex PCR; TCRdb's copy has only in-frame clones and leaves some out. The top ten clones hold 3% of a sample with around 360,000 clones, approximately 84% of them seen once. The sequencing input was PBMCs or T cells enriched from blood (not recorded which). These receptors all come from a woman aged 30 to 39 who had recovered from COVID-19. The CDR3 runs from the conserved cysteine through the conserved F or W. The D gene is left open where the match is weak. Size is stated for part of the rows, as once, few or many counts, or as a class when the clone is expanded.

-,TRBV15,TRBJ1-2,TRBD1,CATSRDRGTGAYGYTF,TGTGCCACCAGCAGAGATCGGGGGACAGGGGCCTATGGCTACACCTTC
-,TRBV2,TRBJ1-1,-,CASRGDLNTEAFF,TGTGCCAGCAGAGGGGACTTGAACACTGAAGCTTTCTTT
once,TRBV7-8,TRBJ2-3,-,CASRQGGAEGGDTQYF,TGTGCCAGCAGACAAGGAGGGGCAGAGGGAGGCGATACGCAGTATTTT
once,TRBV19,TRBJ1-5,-,CASTSNQDIRSNQPQHF,TGTGCCAGTACCTCGAATCAGGACATCCGTAGCAATCAGCCCCAGCATTTT
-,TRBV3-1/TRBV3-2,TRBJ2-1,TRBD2,CASSRTSEGNEQFF,TGTGCCAGCAGCCGGACTAGCGAAGGGAATGAGCAGTTCTTC
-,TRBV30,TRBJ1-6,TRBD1,CASGTAYNSPLHF,TGTGCCTCCGGGACAGCGTATAATTCACCCCTCCACTTT
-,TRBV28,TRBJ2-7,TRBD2,CASSPRGGNSYEQYF,TGTGCCAGCAGTCCCCGGGGGGGCAACTCCTACGAGCAGTACTTC
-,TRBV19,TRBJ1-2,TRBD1,CASRTGQGGYGYTF,TGTGCCAGTAGGACGGGACAGGGTGGCTATGGCTACACCTTC
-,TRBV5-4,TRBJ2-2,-,CASSPEPANTGELFF,TGTGCCAGCAGCCCCGAACCAGCGAACACCGGGGAGCTGTTTTTT
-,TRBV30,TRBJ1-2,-,CAWTMGGANYGYTF,TGTGCCTGGACAATGGGGGGGGCGAACTATGGCTACACCTTC
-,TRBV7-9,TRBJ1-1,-,CASSLAGYTEAFF,TGTGCCAGCAGCTTAGCCGGGTACACTGAAGCTTTCTTT
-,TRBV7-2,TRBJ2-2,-,CASSLKLGELFF,TGTGCCAGCAGCTTGAAGCTCGGGGAGCTGTTTTTT
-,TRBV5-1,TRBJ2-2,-,CASTPGQNTGELFF,TGCGCCAGCACCCCGGGACAGAACACCGGGGAGCTGTTTTTT
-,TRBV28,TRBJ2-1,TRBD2,CASRHSSGSPDEQFF,TGTGCCAGCAGGCATTCTAGCGGGAGTCCGGATGAGCAGTTCTTC
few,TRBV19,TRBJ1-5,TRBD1,CASETGENQPQHF,TGTGCCAGCGAGACAGGGGAAAATCAGCCCCAGCATTTT
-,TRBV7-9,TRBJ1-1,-,CASSSQGGTEAFF,TGTGCCAGCAGCTCCCAGGGCGGTACTGAAGCTTTCTTT
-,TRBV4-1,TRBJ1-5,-,CASSQERFQPQHF,TGCGCCAGCAGCCAAGAGAGGTTTCAGCCCCAGCATTTT
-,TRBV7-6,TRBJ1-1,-,CASSLEAGNTEAFF,TGTGCCAGCAGCTTAGAGGCGGGGAACACTGAAGCTTTCTTT
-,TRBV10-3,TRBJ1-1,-,CAISESEMGRDIREAFF,TGTGCCATCAGTGAGTCAGAGATGGGCAGGGATATTCGAGAAGCTTTCTTT
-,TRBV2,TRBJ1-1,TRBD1,CASTPGQGGGTEAFF,TGTGCCAGCACCCCTGGACAGGGGGGAGGCACTGAAGCTTTCTTT
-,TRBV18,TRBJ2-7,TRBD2,CASSPRILAGALGSHEQYF,TGTGCCAGCTCACCGCGGATTCTAGCGGGAGCCCTCGGATCCCACGAGCAGTACTTC
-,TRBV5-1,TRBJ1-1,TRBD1,CASRDTGEVTEAFF,TGCGCCAGCAGAGATACAGGGGAGGTCACTGAAGCTTTCTTT